These 21 T cell receptor beta chains were sequenced from one sample in a study of blood T cell repertoires in COVID-19. Only in-frame clones appear in the TCRdb table, and some are missing; sequencing was by immunoSEQ multiplex PCR. Of some 130,000 clones listed, roughly 91% are singletons. Sequenced: peripheral blood. These receptors originate from a middle-aged man with active or convalescent COVID-19.

This clone showed up just a few times. V is TRBV3-1 (or the pseudogene TRBV3-2) and J is TRBJ2-7; TRBD1 is a possible D gene (5 bases). Germline values: CDR1 LGHDT, CDR2 YNNKEL (reference sequence). The V end lost 4 bases, the J end lost 2 bases, and 21 bases lay between the germline ends. The CDR3 sequence is 17 residues long. The CDR3 DNA follows: TGTGCCAGCAGCCGGTCTCAGGGTTCTCTCAATCCCTACGAGCAGTACTTC. It specifies CASSRSQGSLNPYEQYF.

The chain joins TRBV3-1 (or the pseudogene TRBV3-2) to TRBJ1-4, with a possible D match to TRBD1 (5 bases). This CDR3 is built from 15 residues. Germline assignment: CDR1 LGHDT and CDR2 YNNKEL (reference sequence). V was pared by 1 base and J by 5 bases, with 11 bases between. For the CDR3, the DNA is TGTGCCAGCAGCCAAGGTGGGGGGATGAATGAAAAACTGTTTTTT. It codes for CASSQGGGMNEKLFF.

The chain combines TRBV5-4 with TRBJ2-1; D gene uncertain. This CDR3 region has 16 residues. Germline V gene data show CDR1 as SGHNT and CDR2 as YYREEE (reference sequence). V lost 4 bases and J lost 0, with 14 bases in between. For the CDR3, the DNA is TGTGCCAGCAGCCCAAAAGCTCCGAGCTCCTACAATGAGCAGTTCTTC. It is translated as CASSPKAPSSYNEQFF.

The chain has TRBV6-2 or TRBV6-3 and TRBJ2-3; 10 bases map to TRBD2. This CDR3 region has 18 residues. Germline values: CDR1 MNHEY, CDR2 SVGEGT. The trim removed 0 bases at V and 0 bases at J, leaving 6 bases unmatched. For the CDR3, the DNA is TGTGCCAGCAGTTACTCGAGGCTAGCGGGGGTGAGCACAGATACGCAGTATTTT. Amino acids: CASSYSRLAGVSTDTQYF.

A single count supports this clone. CDR3 sequence reads: CSVDLSRALNEQFF. The CDR3, as DNA: TGCAGCGTTGATCTTTCCAGGGCTCTCAATGAGCAGTTCTTC. The chain carries TRBV29-1 and TRBJ2-1; D may be TRBD1 (5 bases). V gave up 3 bases and J gave up 6 bases, with 15 bases separating them. The V gene's germline CDR1 is SQVTM and CDR2 ANQGSEA. This CDR3 spans 14 amino acids.

The chain joins TRBV7-2 to TRBJ2-7; 10 nucleotides align to TRBD1. Germline V CDR1 and CDR2: SGHTA, FQGNSA. Unmatched junction bases numbered 9, after V lost 3 bases and J lost 4 bases. The CDR3 totals 16 residues. In DNA, the CDR3 is TGTGCCAGCAGCTTGACGGACAGGGGGGGGATATACGAGCAGTACTTC. This gives the protein CASSLTDRGGIYEQYF.

This chain uses TRBV5-1 with TRBJ1-1, with no clear D. The CDR3 spans 11 residues. The germline CDR1 and CDR2 sequences are SGHRS and YFSETQ. With 5 bases removed from V and 7 bases from J, the gap between germline ends came to 9 bases. For the CDR3, the DNA is TGCGCCAGCAGACATCAAGATGAAGCTTTCTTT. Translation gives CASRHQDEAFF. The full variable domain, in which reference TRBV5-1 and TRBJ1-1 provide the parts outside the CDR3, is KAGVTQTPRYLIKTRGQQVTLSCSPISGHRSVSWYQQTPGQGLQFLFEYFSETQRNKGNFPGRFSGRQFSNSRSEMNVSTLELGDSALYLCASRHQDEAFFGQGTRLTVV.

V is TRBV3-1 (or the pseudogene TRBV3-2) and J is TRBJ2-3, with 9 positions matching TRBD2. The junction had 2 bases not matched to a gene; V was cut back by 1 base and J by 0 bases. CDR3 size: 16 residues. CDR1 and CDR2 (germline): LGHDT, YNNKEL (reference sequence). The CDR3 nucleotides read TGTGCCAGCAGCCAAGCGCGGGGGGGGAGCACAGATACGCAGTATTTT. Translated, it gives CASSQARGGSTDTQYF.

This chain connects TRBV5-1 to TRBJ2-1, with 8 bases that match TRBD2. Germline V gene data show CDR1 as SGHRS and CDR2 as YFSETQ. The CDR3 runs to 15 residues. J lost 7 bases, V lost 2 bases, and 8 bases had no gene match. CDR3 bases: TGCGCCAGCAGCTTAGCGGGAGAGCGGGGGAATGAGCAGTTCTTC. This translates into CASSLAGERGNEQFF.

This chain connects TRBV27 to TRBJ2-2; the D gene is possibly TRBD1 (6 bases). The CDR3 extends over 14 amino acids. Between the trimmed V and J ends, which lost 6 bases and 7 bases, there was a span of 15 bases. Germline CDR1 and CDR2: MNHEY and SMNVEV (reference sequence). The CDR3 loop reads CASRAGQGFGELFF. CDR3 in DNA: TGTGCCAGCAGGGCAGGGCAGGGGTTCGGGGAGCTGTTTTTT.

The rearrangement links TRBV12-5 to TRBJ1-5, with 9 bases aligning to TRBD1. CDR3 length: 14 residues. After removal of 4 bases from V and 7 bases from J, the junction contained 5 bases not matched to a gene. Germline assignment: CDR1 LGHNT and CDR2 FRNRAP. This chain's CDR3 is CASGSDRGTQPQHF. CDR3 sequence (DNA): TGTGCTAGTGGTTCGGACAGGGGCACACAGCCCCAGCATTTT.

V and J are TRBV28 and TRBJ1-4; D is possibly TRBD1 (6 bases). Germline CDR1 is MDHEN and CDR2 is SYDVKM. The CDR3 totals 15 residues. The V and J ends lost 5 bases and 3 bases respectively, with 13 bases between them. DNA for the CDR3: TGTGCCAGCAGTCCGCCGACAGGTTCTAATGAAAAACTGTTTTTT. This translates into CASSPPTGSNEKLFF.

V is TRBV10-3 and J is TRBJ2-3; D unclear. The ends were cut back, 4 bases at V and 6 bases at J, with 11 bases in the middle. The CDR3 sequence is 13 residues long. The germline CDR1 and CDR2 sequences are ENHRY and SYGVKD. CDR3 coding DNA: TGTGCCATCAGTGTCAATAGCCCCGATACGCAGTATTTT. Its protein product is CAISVNSPDTQYF.

On this clone: This same CDR3 is encoded by further DNA sequences in the sample. The chain has TRBV6-5 and TRBJ2-3; 9 bases are a match to TRBD1. The CDR3 covers 14 residues. The germline V gene encodes CDR1 MNHEY and CDR2 SVGAGI. V lost 6 bases and J lost 1; bases outside the gene matches: 2. The CDR3, as DNA: TGTGCCAGCAGAAGGGACAGGGGCACAGATACGCAGTATTTT. Translation: CASRRDRGTDTQYF.

V and J are TRBV19 and TRBJ2-1; TRBD2 aligns across 8 bases. CDR1 is LNHDA and CDR2 is SQIVND in the germline V gene (reference sequence). The CDR3 loop spans 13 amino acids. V lost 4 bases and J lost 4; bases outside the gene matches: 0. The CDR3 DNA sequence: TGTGCCAGTAGTAGCGGGAGGTACAATGAGCAGTTCTTC. Protein sequence: CASSSGRYNEQFF. The entire variable domain, with the rest obtained from reference TRBV19 and TRBJ2-1, is as follows: DGGITQSPKYLFRKEGQNVTLSCEQNLNHDAMYWYRQDPGQGLRLIYYSQIVNDFQKGDIAEGYSVSREKKESFPLTVTSAQKNPTAFYLCASSSGRYNEQFFGPGTRLTVL.

The rearrangement links TRBV24-1 to TRBJ2-7; maybe TRBD1 (6 bases). CDR1 and CDR2 (germline): KGHDR, SFDVKD. The V and J ends lost 4 bases and 7 bases respectively, with 10 bases between them. The CDR3 is 12 residues long. In nucleotides, the CDR3 is TGTGCCACCAGTGACCATAGGGGGGAGCAGTACTTC. Residues: CATSDHRGEQYF.

V is TRBV5-5 and J is TRBJ2-3; 8 bases map to TRBD2. The CDR3 is made up of 17 amino acids. CDR1 and CDR2 (germline): SGHKS, YYEKEE (reference sequence). With 6 bases clipped from V and 2 bases from J, the junction kept 14 bases outside the gene matches. The CDR3 coding sequence is TGTGCCAGCACCATTCCCTTTGCGGGGGGTAACACAGATACGCAGTATTTT. Translating it yields CASTIPFAGGNTDTQYF. The whole variable domain, filled in from reference TRBV5-5 and TRBJ2-3, reads DAGVTQSPTHLIKTRGQQVTLRCSPISGHKSVSWYQQVLGQGPQFIFQYYEKEERGRGNFPDRFSARQFPNYSSELNVNALLLGDSALYLCASTIPFAGGNTDTQYFGPGTRLTVL.

DNA for the CDR3: TGCAGCGTTGAGGGACATCAGAATGCCCAAGAGACCCAGTACTTC. This codes for CSVEGHQNAQETQYF. The V gene is TRBV29-1, the J gene TRBJ2-5; a weak D match, TRBD1 (6 bases). Trimming shortened V by 3 bases and J by 1 base, and 15 bases separated the two germline ends. Germline V gene data show CDR1 as SQVTM and CDR2 as ANQGSEA. The CDR3 has 15 amino acids. Variable domain in full (rest from reference TRBV29-1 and TRBJ2-5): SAVISQKPSRDICQRGTSLTIQCQVDSQVTMMFWYRQQPGQSLTLIATANQGSEATYESGFVIDKFPISRPNLTFSTLTVSNMSPEDSSIYLCSVEGHQNAQETQYFGPGTRLLVL.

This clone has more than one count but fewer than ten. V and J are TRBV6-6 and TRBJ1-5, with TRBD1 as a possible D gene (5 bases). The ends were cut back, 5 bases at V and 6 bases at J, with 23 bases in the middle. The CDR3 loop spans 17 amino acids. Germline CDR1 is MNHNY and CDR2 is SVGAGI (reference sequence). The CDR3 coding sequence is TGTGCCAGCAGTCCACCCGAGCAGGGTCACTTGGTTCAGCCCCAGCATTTT. Encoded protein: CASSPPEQGHLVQPQHF.

This chain uses TRBV7-2 with TRBJ1-2, with D perhaps TRBD1 (5 bases). Germline CDR1 reads SGHTA; CDR2 reads FQGNSA. The ends were cut back, 5 bases at V and 6 bases at J, with 19 bases in the middle. The CDR3 has 15 residues. The CDR3 DNA reads as TGTGCCAGCAGCCCCCCCGGGGGGAGGGAGGATGGCTACACCTTC. As protein: CASSPPGGREDGYTF. The full variable domain, with the rest looked up from reference TRBV7-2 and TRBJ1-2, is GAGVSQSPSNKVTEKGKDVELRCDPISGHTALYWYRQSLGQGLEFLIYFQGNSAPDKSGLPSDRFSAERTGGSVSTLTIQRTQQEDSAVYLCASSPPGGREDGYTFGSGTRLTVV.

The chain has TRBV5-4 and TRBJ2-1; possible D gene TRBD1, 5 bases. The germline CDR1 and CDR2 sequences are SGHNT and YYREEE (reference sequence). V lost 4 bases and J lost 9, with 23 bases in between. This CDR3 is built from 16 residues. The CDR3 region has the DNA TGTGCCAGCAGCCCCCGAAAAGGGGATAATTATTTTGAGCAGTTCTTC. Translating it yields CASSPRKGDNYFEQFF.